This TCR beta chain stems from a study of type 1 and type 2 diabetes patients. Regarding the study as a whole: With limited T2D and control samples, some T1D-only expanded clones may not be T1D-specific.

PCR was run on genomic DNA. A primer set of 30 forward and 13 reverse primers amplified the CDR3. TCRdb fed the multiplex PCR reads into MiXCR, producing one record per CDR3 protein. The sample carries fewer than 350,000 distinct CDR3 sequences, roughly 50% recorded once. Notes on this clonotype: As yet, its antigen is unknown.

Each participant gave 9.5 to 10 milliliters of peripheral blood. The germline CDR1 and CDR2 sequences are MNHEY and SVGAGI. The CDR3 sequence is 13 residues long. V was pared by 4 bases and J by 5 bases, with 0 bases of the junction left unmatched. This receptor was taken from a man aged 18 to 29 with type 2 diabetes. This chain uses TRBV6-5 with TRBJ1-4; 8 bases fit TRBD1. Material for sequencing was peripheral blood mononuclear cells (PBMCs). This CDR3 reads CASSWTGNEKLFF. In DNA form, the CDR3 reads TGTGCCAGCAGTTGGACAGGGAATGAAAAACTGTTTTTT.